This T cell receptor beta chain was sequenced in a study of PD-L1 blockade in urothelial cancer. Points from the study as a whole: Prediction of better survival came from below-median pretreatment blood TCR clonality.

Germline V gene lookup returns CDR1 SEHNR and CDR2 FQNEAQ (reference sequence). V was shortened by 4 bases and J by 6 bases, with 15 bases between the two germline ends. The CDR3 runs 15 residues. The assay was immunoSEQ multiplex PCR, and TCRdb's table has in-frame clones only and misses some. The data contain approximately 79,000 clones, 75% to 90% of them seen just once; the ten biggest clones take up around 5.3%. Worth noting for this clone: Its antigen is not known.

The source of this sequence is a woman aged 65 to 85 with urothelial cancer. The V gene is TRBV7-9, the J gene TRBJ2-2, with D tentatively TRBD1 (5 bases). This specimen was PBMCs, taken around atezolizumab (anti-PD-L1) treatment. For the CDR3, the DNA is TGTGCCAGCAGCTCAACATCAGGGTACTCCGGGGAGCTGTTTTTT. Translation: CASSSTSGYSGELFF.